Below, one TCR beta chain is given with its context. Its matching antigen is unknown. Investigators spread the genomic DNA of each subset evenly over several immunoSEQ plates. The repertoire was sequenced with immunoSEQ multiplex PCR; TCRdb's copy has only in-frame clones and lacks some. The table includes about 1.5 million clones, 96% detected once. This entry comes from a study of shared clonotypes between healthy human individuals. The wider study: Donors, aged 18 to 49, were a couple of women and a few men. Each donor had three CD4 naive, three CD4 memory, two CD8 naive and one CD8 memory plate.

Study results and caveats: Roughly 5% of naive CD4 clonotypes were common to a few donors.

CDR3 length equals 14 residues. V lost 4 bases to trimming and J lost 1 base, with 9 bases between them. Germline V CDR1 and CDR2: KGHSH, LQKENI. V gene TRBV18 combines with J gene TRBJ2-3; D unresolved. The sequence came from a man in his thirties or forties in good health. What was sequenced was naive CD4+ T cells sorted from blood. Subset specified: CD45RA+ positively selected. Written as DNA, the CDR3 is TGTGCCAGCTCACTTGGAGACCGCACAGATACGCAGTATTTT. Protein sequence: CASSLGDRTDTQYF.